The clone carrying this T cell receptor beta chain appeared once. Its antigen remains unidentified. Brentuximab vedotin exposure varied, and every patient relapsed after autologous stem cell transplantation. With 4 bases clipped from V and 3 bases from J, the junction kept 6 bases outside the gene matches. This CDR3 region has 14 residues. Germline V CDR1 and CDR2: MGHRA, YSYEKL. The data are from a study of PD-1 blockade in classical Hodgkin lymphoma. Notes on the study in general: CD4+ but not CD8+ TCR diversity rose significantly by C4D1.

Here immunoSEQ multiplex PCR was the method, and the copy in TCRdb shows in-frame clones only, minus some. Of more than 90,000 clones listed, roughly 76% are singletons. V gene TRBV4-1 combines with J gene TRBJ2-7, with 7 nucleotides matching TRBD1. Specimen: peripheral blood mononuclear cells (PBMCs), collected before the second cycle of nivolumab. This clonotype originated in a human donor with classical Hodgkin lymphoma. This CDR3 is CASSPRQGLYEQYF. CDR3 sequence (DNA): TGCGCCAGCAGCCCCCGACAGGGCCTCTACGAGCAGTACTTC.